This TCR beta chain was recorded in a study of blood T cells in healthy people across ages. Regarding the study as a whole: Donors of long life had a larger count of naive CD4+ cells and greater diversity than aged donors. It was found that TCR beta diversity correlated strongly with the percentage of naive T cells.

The authors ran a second PCR of about 6 to 11 cycles using a sample-barcoded 5' primer and a J-beta primer mix. TCRdb reprocessed the 5' RACE reads via MiXCR and lists one record per CDR3 protein. The sample shows around 940,000 distinct CDR3 sequences, just over 50% of them seen only once. In the case of this clonotype: What it recognizes is unknown. One end of the junction varies from germline; a read error may be responsible.

Peripheral blood, roughly 9.3 milliliters per donor, was collected. RNA extraction gave at least 5.5 micrograms of total RNA per sample. The sequencing input was blood. The clonotype was recovered from a woman aged 55 to 70 in good health.

The CDR3 protein is CASSQATIFTDTRYF. In DNA form, the CDR3 reads TGTGCCAGCAGCCAAGCCACCATTTTCACAGATACGCGGTATTTT. The chain links TRBV4-2 to TRBJ2-3; D unresolved. This CDR3 region has 15 residues. The germline gives CDR1 LGHNA, CDR2 YNFKEQ.